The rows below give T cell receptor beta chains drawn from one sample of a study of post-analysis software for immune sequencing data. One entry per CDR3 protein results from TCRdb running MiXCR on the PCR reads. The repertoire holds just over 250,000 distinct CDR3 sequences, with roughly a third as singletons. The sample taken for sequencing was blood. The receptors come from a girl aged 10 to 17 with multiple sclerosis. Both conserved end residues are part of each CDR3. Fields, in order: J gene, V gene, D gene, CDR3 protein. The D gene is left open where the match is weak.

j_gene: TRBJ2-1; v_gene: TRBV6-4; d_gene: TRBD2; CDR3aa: CASSDSGGGANEQFF
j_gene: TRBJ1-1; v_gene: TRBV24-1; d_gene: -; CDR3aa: CATSDALGGTEAFF
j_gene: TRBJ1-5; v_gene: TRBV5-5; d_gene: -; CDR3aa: CASSVDGRYQPQHF
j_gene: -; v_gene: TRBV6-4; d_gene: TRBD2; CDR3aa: CASSVGLADDEQYF
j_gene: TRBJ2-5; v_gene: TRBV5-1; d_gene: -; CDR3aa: CASSLGTGLQETQYF
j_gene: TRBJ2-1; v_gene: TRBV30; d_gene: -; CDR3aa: CAWSLRGNNEQFF
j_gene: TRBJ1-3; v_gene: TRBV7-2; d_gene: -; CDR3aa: CASSLGGGMRNTIYF
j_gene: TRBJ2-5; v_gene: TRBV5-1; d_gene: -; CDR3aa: CASSFRPQETQYF
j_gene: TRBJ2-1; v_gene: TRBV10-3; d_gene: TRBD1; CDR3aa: CALSGTGGDEQFF
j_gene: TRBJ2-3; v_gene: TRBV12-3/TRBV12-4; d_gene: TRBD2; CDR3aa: CASKSLAGDRTQYF
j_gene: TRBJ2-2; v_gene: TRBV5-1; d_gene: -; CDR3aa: CASSLDPGTTGELFF
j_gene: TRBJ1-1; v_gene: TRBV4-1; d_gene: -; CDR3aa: CASSHSLAGTNTEAFF
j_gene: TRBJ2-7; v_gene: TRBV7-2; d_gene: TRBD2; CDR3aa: CASSPKATSGGAFYEQYF
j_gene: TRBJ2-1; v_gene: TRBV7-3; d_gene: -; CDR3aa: CASSPGTLRDEQFF
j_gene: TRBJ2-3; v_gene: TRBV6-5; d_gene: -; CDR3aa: CASSRTPDTQYF
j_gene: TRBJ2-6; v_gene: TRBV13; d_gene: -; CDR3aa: CASSFGGTFSGANVLTF
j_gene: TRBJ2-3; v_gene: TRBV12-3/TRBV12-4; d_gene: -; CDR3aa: CASRKSVGGTDAQYF
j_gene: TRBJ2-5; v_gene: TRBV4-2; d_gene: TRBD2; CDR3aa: CASSHTSGNRETQYF
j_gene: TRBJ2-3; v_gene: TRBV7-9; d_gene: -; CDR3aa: CASRQGRDDTQYF
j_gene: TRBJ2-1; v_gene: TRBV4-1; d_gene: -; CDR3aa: CASSGRTNAYNEQFF
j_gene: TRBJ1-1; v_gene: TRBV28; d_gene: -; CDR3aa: CASSRTYSNTEAFF
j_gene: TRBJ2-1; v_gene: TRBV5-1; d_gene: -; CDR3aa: CASSFDGSSYNEQFF
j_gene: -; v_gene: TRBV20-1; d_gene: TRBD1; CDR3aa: CSAAYGTGLETQYF
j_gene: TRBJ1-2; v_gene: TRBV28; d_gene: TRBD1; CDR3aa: CASSSGTVGSRGGYTF
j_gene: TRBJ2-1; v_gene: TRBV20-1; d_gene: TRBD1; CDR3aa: CSAAGDRGDEQFF
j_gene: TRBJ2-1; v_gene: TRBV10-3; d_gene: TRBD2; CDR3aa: CAISGGSGDNEQFF
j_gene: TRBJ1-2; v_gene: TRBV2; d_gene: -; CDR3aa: CASSDIRAPAYGYTF
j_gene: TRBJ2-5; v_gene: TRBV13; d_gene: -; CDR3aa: CASSWDLVRTNEQYF
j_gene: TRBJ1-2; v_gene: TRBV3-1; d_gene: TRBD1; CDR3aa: CASSQGGRGHGYTF
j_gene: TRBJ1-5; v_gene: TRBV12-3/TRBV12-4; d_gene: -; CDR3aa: CASSEDYQPQHF
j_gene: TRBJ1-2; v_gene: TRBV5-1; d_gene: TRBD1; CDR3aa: CASSWGTVSIDYGYTF
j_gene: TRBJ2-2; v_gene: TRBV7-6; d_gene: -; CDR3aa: CASTGDSNTGELFF
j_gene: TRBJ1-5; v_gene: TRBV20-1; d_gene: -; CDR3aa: CSGSGGGRKNQPQHF
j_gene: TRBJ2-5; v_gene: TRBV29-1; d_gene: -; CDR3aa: CSGQGRFQETQYF
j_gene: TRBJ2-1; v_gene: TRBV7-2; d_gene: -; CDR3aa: CASSSWGQGRNEQFF
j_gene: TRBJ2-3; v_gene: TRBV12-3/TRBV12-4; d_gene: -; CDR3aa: CASSSVLAGPGDGPPDTQYF
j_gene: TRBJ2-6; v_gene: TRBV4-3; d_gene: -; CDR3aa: CASSQHGALSGANVLTF
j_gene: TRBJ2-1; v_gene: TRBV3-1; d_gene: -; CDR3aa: CASSQGLRPNEQFF
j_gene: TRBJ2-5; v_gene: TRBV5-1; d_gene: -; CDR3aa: CASTKGEVETQYF
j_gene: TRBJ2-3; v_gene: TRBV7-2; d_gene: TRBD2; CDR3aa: CASSTSAGDGGDTQYF
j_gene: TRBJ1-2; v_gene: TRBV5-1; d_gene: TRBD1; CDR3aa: CASSLTGEGYGYTF
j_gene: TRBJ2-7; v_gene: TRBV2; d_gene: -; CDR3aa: CASSPRGEQYF
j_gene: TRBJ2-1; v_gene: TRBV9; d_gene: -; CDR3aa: CASSADKKPDEQFF
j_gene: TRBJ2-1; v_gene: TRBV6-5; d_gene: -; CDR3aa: CASSASGLNNEQFF
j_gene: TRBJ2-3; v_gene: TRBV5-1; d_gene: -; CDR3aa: CASRLDGALDTQYF
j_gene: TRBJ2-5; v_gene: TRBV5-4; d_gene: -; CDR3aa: CACSDGGGAWETQYF
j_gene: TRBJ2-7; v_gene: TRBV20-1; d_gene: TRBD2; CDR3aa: CSARGPSGSSYEQYF
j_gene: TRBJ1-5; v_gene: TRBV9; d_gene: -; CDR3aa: CASSVDGGYDQPQHF
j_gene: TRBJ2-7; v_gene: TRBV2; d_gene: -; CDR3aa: CASREASAYEQYF
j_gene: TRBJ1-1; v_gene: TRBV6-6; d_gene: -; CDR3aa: CASNGGSSTEAFF
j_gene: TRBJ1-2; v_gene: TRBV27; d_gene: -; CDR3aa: CASSSAGLYGYTF
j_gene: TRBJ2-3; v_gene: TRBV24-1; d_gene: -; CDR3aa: CATSDLPGQSTDTQYF
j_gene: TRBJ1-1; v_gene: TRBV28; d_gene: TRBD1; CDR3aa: CASSLFRGRTEAFF